Presented here are 25 T cell receptor beta chains from one specimen sequenced in a study of T cell responses to AZD1222 COVID-19 vaccine. Sequencing was performed with immunoSEQ multiplex PCR; in TCRdb, only in-frame clones are kept and a portion is missing. The table has about 100,000 clones, 87% seen once. The sequencing here drew on peripheral blood, taken on day 0 of AZD1222 vaccination. These TCRs come from an adult in good health.

The chain links TRBV7-8 to TRBJ1-6, with D perhaps TRBD1 (5 bases). The V end lost 1 base, the J end lost 9 bases, and 16 bases lay between the germline ends. CDR1 is SGHVS and CDR2 is FQNEAQ in the germline V gene. The CDR3 is 16 residues long. This CDR3 reads CASSLDLRTRLSPLHF. For the CDR3, the DNA is TGTGCCAGCAGCTTAGATCTTAGGACAAGACTTTCACCCCTCCACTTT. Supplemented by reference TRBV7-8 and TRBJ1-6, the full variable domain reads GAGVSQSPRYKVAKRGQDVALRCDPISGHVSLFWYQQALGQGPEFLTYFQNEAQLDKSGLPSDRFFAERPEGSVSTLKIQRTQQEDSAVYLCASSLDLRTRLSPLHFGNGTRLTVT.

The chain has TRBV6-1 and TRBJ1-1; 7 bases are shared with TRBD1. Germline V gives CDR1 MNHNS, CDR2 SASEGT. The CDR3 length is 15 residues. V lost 3 bases and J lost 1; bases outside the gene matches: 5. The CDR3 DNA reads TGTGCCAGCAGTGATGGACAGGTTGGGAACACTGAAGCTTTCTTT. The encoded protein is CASSDGQVGNTEAFF.

The V gene is TRBV24-1, the J gene TRBJ2-1, with TRBD2 matching 8 bases. V gave up 7 bases and J gave up 0 bases; unmatched junction bases: 1. CDR3 size: 14 residues. The germline V gene has CDR1 KGHDR and CDR2 SFDVKD. The CDR3 bases are TGTGCCACCAGCCGGGGGGGCTCCTACAATGAGCAGTTCTTC. The encoded protein is CATSRGGSYNEQFF.

The genes are TRBV19 and TRBJ2-7; TRBD1 matches at 7 bases. CDR1 and CDR2 from the germline V gene are LNHDA and SQIVND (reference sequence). The CDR3 runs to 15 residues. The ends lost 1 base at V and 2 bases at J; junction bases unmatched: 5. The CDR3 here is CASSIGTGVTYEQYF. The DNA for the CDR3 is TGTGCCAGTAGTATAGGAACAGGGGTTACCTACGAGCAGTACTTC.

The chain couples TRBV7-2 to TRBJ2-2, with 9 positions matching TRBD1. Germline CDR1 and CDR2: SGHTA and FQGNSA. The junction had 5 bases not matched to a gene; V was cut back by 5 bases and J by 1 base. The CDR3 totals 16 residues. The CDR3 reads CASSPRTGENTGELFF. CDR3 DNA sequence: TGTGCCAGCAGCCCCAGGACAGGGGAGAACACCGGGGAGCTGTTTTTT.

Written as DNA, the CDR3 is TGTGCCAGCAGTATTGTCTTAGGGGGACAGTTCTTC. Translated: CASSIVLGGQFF. The chain has TRBV25-1 and TRBJ2-1, with a tentative D call TRBD1 (6 bases). This CDR3 spans 12 amino acids. Trimming took 5 bases from V and 13 from J, leaving 15 bases between them. Germline CDR1 MGHDK, CDR2 SYGVNS.

The chain employs TRBV7-9 and TRBJ2-3; no firm D call. This CDR3 comprises 13 residues. Germline assignment: CDR1 SEHNR and CDR2 FQNEAQ (reference sequence). V was pared by 6 bases and J by 4 bases, with 11 bases between. Here the CDR3 reads CASSSPGPDTQYF. CDR3 in DNA: TGTGCCAGCAGTTCCCCTGGGCCAGATACGCAGTATTTT.

The J gene is TRBJ2-7, the V gene TRBV13; 7 positions agree with TRBD1. The junction had 11 bases not matched to a gene; V was cut back by 5 bases and J by 1 base. The CDR3 runs to 16 residues. Per the germline V gene, CDR1 is PRHDT and CDR2 is FYEKMQ (reference sequence). In DNA, the CDR3 is TGTGCCAGCAGCCCAGGTGGGAAGGGGGCTTCCTACGAGCAGTACTTC. Amino acids: CASSPGGKGASYEQYF.

The V gene is TRBV3-1 (or the pseudogene TRBV3-2), the J gene TRBJ2-1, with TRBD1 matching 7 bases. The CDR3 extends over 17 amino acids. Per the germline V gene, CDR1 is LGHDT and CDR2 is YNNKEL (reference sequence). Losses at the gene ends were 1 base for V and 0 bases for J; bases not matched to a gene: 6. CDR3: CASSQAWDRDSYNEQFF. The CDR3 coding sequence is TGTGCCAGCAGCCAAGCCTGGGACAGAGACTCCTACAATGAGCAGTTCTTC.

V usage is TRBV3-1 (or the pseudogene TRBV3-2) and J usage is TRBJ2-7; 8 bases are a match to TRBD2. This CDR3 has 15 residues. Losses at the gene ends were 3 bases for V and 7 bases for J; bases not matched to a gene: 11. Germline loops: CDR1 LGHDT, CDR2 YNNKEL (reference sequence). The CDR3 protein is CASSQGGRAGAEQYF. CDR3 nucleotide sequence: TGTGCCAGCAGCCAGGGTGGGAGAGCGGGAGCGGAGCAGTACTTC.

The chain employs TRBV28 and TRBJ1-2; D is unresolved. The CDR3 has 13 residues. The germline CDR1 and CDR2 sequences are MDHEN and SYDVKM. Deletions cut 4 bases from V and 2 bases from J, with 8 bases between. The CDR3 DNA follows: TGTGCCAGCAGTTGGCGGGCGAACTATGGCTACACCTTC. This encodes CASSWRANYGYTF.

This rearrangement joins TRBV5-1 to TRBJ2-3; possible D gene TRBD2, 5 bases. The CDR3 is 15 residues long. The germline V and J ends were trimmed by 3 bases and 3 bases, with 14 bases remaining between them. The germline gives CDR1 SGHRS, CDR2 YFSETQ. CDR3 residues: CASSSTSGGTDTQYF. The DNA for the CDR3 is TGCGCCAGCAGCTCAACCAGCGGAGGTACAGATACGCAGTATTTT.

Note on this clone: In the same sample, other DNA sequences code for this CDR3. This CDR3 reads CAWSQGGGDQPQHF. DNA for the CDR3: TGTGCCTGGAGCCAGGGGGGAGGGGATCAGCCCCAGCATTTT. The chain carries TRBV30 and TRBJ1-5; 7 nucleotides line up with TRBD1. Germline V gene data show CDR1 as GTSNPN and CDR2 as SVGIG (reference sequence). The CDR3 consists of 14 residues. J was trimmed by 5 bases and V by 3 bases; bases with no gene match: 7.

This chain links TRBV2 with TRBJ1-3; 7 bases agree with TRBD1. The germline V gene encodes CDR1 SNHLY and CDR2 FYNNEI. This CDR3 contains 18 residues. V lost 2 bases, J lost 0 bases, and 10 bases stayed unmatched. The CDR3 coding sequence is TGTGCCAGCAGTGAACAACAGGGGTCCGCCAGCTCTGGAAACACCATATATTTT. It translates to CASSEQQGSASSGNTIYF.

Details on this clone: Being one base from a much bigger clone, this may be a read error. The chain couples TRBV2 to TRBJ2-5; no reliable D call. Germline V gene lookup returns CDR1 SNHLY and CDR2 FYNNEI. The CDR3 has 14 residues. Trimming left V 3 bases short and J 9 bases short, with 17 bases between. CDR3 region: CASSDIQQWAAQYF. The CDR3, as DNA: TGTGCCAGCAGTGATATACAACAATGGGCGGCCCAGTACTTC.

The chain carries TRBV10-3 and TRBJ2-7, with TRBD1 matching 7 bases. CDR3 length equals 13 residues. Per the germline V gene, CDR1 is ENHRY and CDR2 is SYGVKD. V lost 10 bases, J lost 4 bases, and 10 bases stayed unmatched. CDR3: CATRDSAWYEQYF. DNA of the CDR3: TGTGCCACGAGGGACAGCGCATGGTACGAGCAGTACTTC.

This chain links TRBV5-5 with TRBJ2-7; possibly TRBD2 for D (6 bases). Trimming pared 0 bases from V and 7 bases from J, leaving 17 bases between. The CDR3 sequence is 15 residues long. CDR1 is SGHKS and CDR2 is YYEKEE in the germline V gene (reference sequence). CDR3: CASSLELADRAEQYF. CDR3 in DNA: TGTGCCAGCAGCTTGGAATTAGCGGACCGTGCGGAGCAGTACTTC.

The chain combines TRBV12-1 with TRBJ2-7; the table's D call, TRBD2, was not checked against the DNA. TRBV12-1 constitutes a pseudogene. This CDR3 contains 17 residues. Written as DNA, the CDR3 is TGTGCCAGCAGCTCGAAAATGACTAGCGGGGGGGACTACGAGCAGTACTTC. Its protein is CASSSKMTSGGDYEQYF.

This clone has more than one count but fewer than ten. Within the sample, other DNA sequences also encode this same CDR3. This chain links TRBV20-1 with TRBJ1-2; a weak D match, TRBD1 (5 bases). This CDR3 spans 11 amino acids. CDR1 and CDR2 from the germline V gene are DFQATT and SNEGSKA (reference sequence). The V gene lost 6 bases and the J gene lost 3 bases, with 8 bases spanning the gap. CDR3 DNA sequence: TGCAGTGCGAGGGGTGACTATGGCTACACCTTC. This encodes CSARGDYGYTF.

The genes are TRBV7-2 and TRBJ2-2; D not certain. Between the trimmed V and J ends, which lost 1 base and 5 bases, there was a span of 2 bases. Germline V gives CDR1 SGHTA, CDR2 FQGNSA. This CDR3 contains 12 residues. The CDR3 region is CASSLETGELFF. In DNA, the CDR3 is TGTGCCAGCAGCTTAGAAACCGGGGAGCTGTTTTTT.

V usage is TRBV7-2 and J usage is TRBJ2-3, with 10 bases matching TRBD2. After removal of 6 bases from V and 2 bases from J, the junction contained 8 bases not matched to a gene. CDR3 length: 16 residues. Germline CDR1 is SGHTA and CDR2 is FQGNSA. Here the CDR3 reads CASRQGLAEDTDTQYF. The CDR3 nucleotides read TGTGCCAGCAGGCAAGGACTAGCGGAAGACACAGATACGCAGTATTTT. Complete variable domain (other parts from reference TRBV7-2 and TRBJ2-3): GAGVSQSPSNKVTEKGKDVELRCDPISGHTALYWYRQSLGQGLEFLIYFQGNSAPDKSGLPSDRFSAERTGGSVSTLTIQRTQQEDSAVYLCASRQGLAEDTDTQYFGPGTRLTVL.

V usage is TRBV2 and J usage is TRBJ1-1; 12 nucleotides agree with TRBD1. The junction had 5 bases not matched to a gene; V was cut back by 7 bases and J by 5 bases. CDR1 and CDR2 from the germline V gene are SNHLY and FYNNEI. CDR3 length: 14 amino acids. CDR3 region: CASIGTGGVTEAFF. CDR3 nucleotide sequence: TGTGCCAGCATTGGGACAGGGGGCGTTACTGAAGCTTTCTTT.

This clone was detected once. The genes are TRBV7-2 and TRBJ2-7; 8 bases agree with TRBD1. V trimming: 5 bases; J trimming: 4 bases; junction bases outside the gene matches: 7. This CDR3 region has 14 residues. Germline CDR1 reads SGHTA; CDR2 reads FQGNSA. CDR3 bases: TGTGCCAGCAGCAGGGGGACAGGTAATTACGAGCAGTACTTC. It is translated as CASSRGTGNYEQYF.

The V and J genes are TRBV9 and TRBJ2-3; 11 nucleotides line up with TRBD1. This CDR3 spans 16 amino acids. CDR1 is SGDLS, CDR2 YYNGEE, per germline. The V and J ends lost 4 bases and 2 bases, in that order; junction bases with no gene match: 6. The CDR3 nucleotides read TGTGCCAGCAGCCCGGGACAGGGGGGTTCCACAGATACGCAGTATTTT. Its protein is CASSPGQGGSTDTQYF.

This rearrangement joins TRBV3-1 (or the pseudogene TRBV3-2) to TRBJ1-5; TRBD1 is a possible D gene (5 bases). Germline CDR1 is LGHDT and CDR2 is YNNKEL (reference sequence). This CDR3 has 15 residues. Deletions cut 6 bases from V and 0 bases from J, with 12 bases between. The CDR3 DNA reads as TGTGCCAGCAGTCGTACCGGGGCTAGCAATCAGCCCCAGCATTTT. Its translation: CASSRTGASNQPQHF.